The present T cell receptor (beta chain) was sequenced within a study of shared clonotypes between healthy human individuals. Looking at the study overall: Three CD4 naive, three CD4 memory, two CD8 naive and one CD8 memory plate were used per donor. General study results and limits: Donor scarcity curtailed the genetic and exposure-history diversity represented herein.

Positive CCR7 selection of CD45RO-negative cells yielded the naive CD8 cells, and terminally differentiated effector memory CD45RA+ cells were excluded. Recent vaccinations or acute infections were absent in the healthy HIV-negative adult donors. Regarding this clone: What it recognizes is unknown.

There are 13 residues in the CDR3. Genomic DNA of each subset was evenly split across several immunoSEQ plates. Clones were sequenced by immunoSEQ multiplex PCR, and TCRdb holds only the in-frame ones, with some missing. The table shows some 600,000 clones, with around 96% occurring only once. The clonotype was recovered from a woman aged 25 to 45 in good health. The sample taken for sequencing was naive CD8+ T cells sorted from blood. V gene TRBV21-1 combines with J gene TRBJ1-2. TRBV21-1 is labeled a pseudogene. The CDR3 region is CASPRRGDYGYTF. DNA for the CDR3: TGTGCCAGCCCGAGAAGGGGGGACTATGGCTACACCTTC.